This T cell receptor beta chain was recovered during a study of siplizumab effects on memory and regulatory T cells. Study-wide results and limits: Among mappable alloreactive CD4+ clones, the Treg-derived fraction averaged approximately 70% with siplizumab versus roughly 30% in controls. No naive or memory phenotype could be assigned to roughly 75-97% of proliferating clones. There appeared to be greater diversity in naive T cells than in memory cells, and naive T cells seemed major contributors to the alloresponse.

Trimming cost V 6 bases and J 8 bases; bases outside gene matches: 10. Germline assignment: CDR1 KGHSH and CDR2 LQKENI. This CDR3 has 16 amino acids. Generated by immunoSEQ multiplex PCR, the TCRdb table keeps only in-frame clones and is missing some. The sample has over 90,000 clones, approximately 90% seen once. As for this clone: Its antigen is unidentified.

This receptor was taken from a human donor in good health. J is TRBJ1-6 and V is TRBV18, with 10 bases identical to TRBD1. Material: CD4+ T cells sorted from blood. For the CDR3, the DNA is TGTGCCAGCTCGACAGGGGGCGATCCAATCGATTCACCCCTCCACTTT. It is translated as CASSTGGDPIDSPLHF.